Listed below are T cell receptor beta chains from one sample, sequenced in a study of shared clonotypes between healthy human individuals. The data were produced by immunoSEQ multiplex PCR, yet TCRdb's version contains in-frame clones alone and is incomplete. The sample holds more than 2 million clones, about 94% seen once. What was sequenced was naive CD4+ T cells sorted from blood. All receptors derive from a man in his late teens or twenties in good health. CDR3s include the opening cysteine and the closing phenylalanine or tryptophan. The order of the fields is D gene, V gene, J gene, clone size, CDR3 protein, CDR3 DNA. The D gene is left open where the match is weak. The size field is filled for only some rows; it gives once, few, many or a size class.

D: TRBD2; V: TRBV6-6; J: TRBJ2-1; size: .; CDR3: CASRPIAGWVYNEQFF; DNA: TGTGCCAGCAGACCCATAGCGGGTTGGGTATACAATGAGCAGTTCTTC
D: .; V: TRBV6-1; J: TRBJ2-1; size: .; CDR3: CASSEVRGSYNEQFF; DNA: TGTGCCAGCAGTGAGGTTAGGGGATCCTACAATGAGCAGTTCTTC
D: .; V: TRBV7-9; J: TRBJ1-3; size: .; CDR3: CASSSHDSTSGNTIYF; DNA: TGTGCCAGCAGCTCTCATGACAGCACCTCTGGAAACACCATATATTTT
D: TRBD1; V: TRBV5-1; J: TRBJ2-7; size: .; CDR3: CASSFSTGGSYEQYF; DNA: TGCGCCAGCAGCTTCTCGACAGGGGGCTCCTACGAGCAGTACTTC
D: TRBD2; V: TRBV18; J: TRBJ2-3; size: .; CDR3: CASSFKRGITDTQYF; DNA: TGTGCCAGCTCATTCAAGCGGGGGATCACAGATACGCAGTATTTT
D: .; V: TRBV5-6; J: TRBJ1-2; size: .; CDR3: CASSSYYGYTF; DNA: TGTGCCAGCAGCTCCTACTATGGCTACACCTTC
D: .; V: TRBV30; J: TRBJ1-6; size: .; CDR3: CAWSISRAYNSPLHF; DNA: TGTGCCTGGAGTATCAGCCGCGCCTATAATTCACCCCTCCACTTT
D: .; V: TRBV6-1; J: TRBJ1-1; size: once; CDR3: CASSEGDRTNTEAFF; DNA: TGTGCCAGCAGTGAAGGCGACAGAACGAACACTGAAGCTTTCTTT
D: .; V: TRBV6-6; J: TRBJ1-1; size: .; CDR3: CASTRGQNTEAFF; DNA: TGTGCCAGCACCAGGGGACAGAACACTGAAGCTTTCTTT
D: .; V: TRBV25-1; J: TRBJ1-1; size: once; CDR3: CASSGGKGMNTEAFF; DNA: TGTGCCAGCAGTGGGGGAAAAGGAATGAACACTGAAGCTTTCTTT
D: .; V: TRBV10-3; J: TRBJ1-3; size: .; CDR3: CAISEFEGNTIYF; DNA: TGTGCCATCAGTGAGTTTGAGGGAAACACCATATATTTT
D: .; V: TRBV28; J: TRBJ2-7; size: .; CDR3: CASTLSTVYEQYF; DNA: TGTGCCAGCACTCTATCGACCGTTTACGAGCAGTACTTC
D: .; V: TRBV11-2; J: TRBJ2-1; size: .; CDR3: CASSLVLGRNEQFF; DNA: TGTGCCAGCAGCTTAGTTCTTGGCCGCAATGAGCAGTTCTTC
D: .; V: TRBV6-1; J: TRBJ2-7; size: .; CDR3: CASKAEQVFSYEQYF; DNA: TGTGCCAGCAAGGCAGAACAGGTATTCTCCTACGAGCAGTACTTC
D: .; V: TRBV5-1; J: TRBJ1-1; size: .; CDR3: CASREGAMNTEAFF; DNA: TGCGCCAGCAGAGAGGGAGCTATGAACACTGAAGCTTTCTTT
D: .; V: TRBV10-3; J: TRBJ2-7; size: .; CDR3: CAISAGLLMSYEQYF; DNA: TGTGCCATCAGTGCGGGGCTTCTTATGTCCTACGAGCAGTACTTC
D: .; V: TRBV6-5; J: TRBJ1-6; size: .; CDR3: CASRADLNSPLHF; DNA: TGTGCCAGTCGGGCGGATCTGAATTCACCCCTCCACTTT
D: TRBD1; V: TRBV15; J: TRBJ2-7; size: .; CDR3: CATSRSGDRFFSYEQYF; DNA: TGTGCCACCAGCAGATCGGGGGACAGGTTCTTCTCCTACGAGCAGTACTTC
D: .; V: TRBV6-1; J: TRBJ2-7; size: .; CDR3: CASSDGGHLFYEQYF; DNA: TGTGCCAGCAGTGACGGGGGACACCTCTTCTACGAGCAGTACTTC
D: .; V: TRBV7-3; J: TRBJ2-6; size: .; CDR3: CASSPGLSGANVLTF; DNA: TGTGCCAGCAGCCCCGGTCTATCTGGGGCCAACGTCCTGACTTTC
D: .; V: TRBV5-1; J: TRBJ1-1; size: .; CDR3: CASSLGAGIVDTEAFF; DNA: TGCGCCAGCAGCTTAGGAGCCGGGATTGTAGACACTGAAGCTTTCTTT
D: TRBD2; V: TRBV28; J: TRBJ2-3; size: once; CDR3: CASSFSTSGVSTDTQYF; DNA: TGTGCCAGCAGTTTTTCGACTAGCGGGGTTAGCACAGATACGCAGTATTTT
D: TRBD1; V: TRBV2; J: TRBJ1-1; size: once; CDR3: CASRGDRPDTEAFF; DNA: TGTGCCAGCAGGGGGGACAGGCCCGACACTGAAGCTTTCTTT
D: TRBD1; V: TRBV10-3; J: TRBJ2-7; size: .; CDR3: CATSTGTVNSYEQYF; DNA: TGTGCCACCTCCACCGGGACAGTAAACTCCTACGAGCAGTACTTC
D: TRBD2; V: TRBV28; J: TRBJ2-1; size: once; CDR3: CASRTPGLAGGAYNEQFF; DNA: TGTGCCAGCAGGACTCCGGGACTAGCGGGGGGCGCTTACAATGAGCAGTTCTTC
D: .; V: TRBV30; J: TRBJ1-2; size: .; CDR3: CAWSDAHYGYTF; DNA: TGTGCCTGGAGTGACGCCCACTATGGCTACACCTTC
D: .; V: TRBV4-1; J: TRBJ2-1; size: .; CDR3: CASSQRSGSYNEQFF; DNA: TGCGCCAGCAGCCAAAGGTCGGGGTCCTACAATGAGCAGTTCTTC
D: TRBD1; V: TRBV28; J: TRBJ2-7; size: .; CDR3: CASSLWGTGQSYEQYF; DNA: TGTGCCAGCAGTTTATGGGGGACAGGTCAATCCTACGAGCAGTACTTC